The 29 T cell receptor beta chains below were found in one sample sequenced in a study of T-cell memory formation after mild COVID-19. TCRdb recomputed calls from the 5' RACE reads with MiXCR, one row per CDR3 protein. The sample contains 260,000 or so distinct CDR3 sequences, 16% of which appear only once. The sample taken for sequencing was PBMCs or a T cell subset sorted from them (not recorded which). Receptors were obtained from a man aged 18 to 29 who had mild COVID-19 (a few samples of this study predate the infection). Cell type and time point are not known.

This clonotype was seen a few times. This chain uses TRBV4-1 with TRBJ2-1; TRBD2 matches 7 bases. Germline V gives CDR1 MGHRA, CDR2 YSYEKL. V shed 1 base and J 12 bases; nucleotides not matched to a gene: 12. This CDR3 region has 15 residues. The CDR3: CASSQGGLPVDRQFF. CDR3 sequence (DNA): TGCGCCAGCAGCCAAGGGGGACTACCTGTGGATAGGCAGTTCTTC.

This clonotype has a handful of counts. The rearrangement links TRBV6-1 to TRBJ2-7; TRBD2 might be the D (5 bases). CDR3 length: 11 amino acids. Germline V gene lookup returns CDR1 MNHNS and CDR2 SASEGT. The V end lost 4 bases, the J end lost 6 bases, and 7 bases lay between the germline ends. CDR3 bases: TGTGCCAGCAGTGCCCGGGGCGAGCAGTACTTC. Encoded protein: CASSARGEQYF.

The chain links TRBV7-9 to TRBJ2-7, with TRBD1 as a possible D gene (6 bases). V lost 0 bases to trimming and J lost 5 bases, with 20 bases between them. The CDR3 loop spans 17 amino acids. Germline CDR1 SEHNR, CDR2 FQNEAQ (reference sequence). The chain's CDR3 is CASSLALGYRAVDEQYV. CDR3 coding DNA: TGTGCCAGCAGCTTAGCGCTTGGATACAGGGCGGTCGACGAGCAGTACGTC.

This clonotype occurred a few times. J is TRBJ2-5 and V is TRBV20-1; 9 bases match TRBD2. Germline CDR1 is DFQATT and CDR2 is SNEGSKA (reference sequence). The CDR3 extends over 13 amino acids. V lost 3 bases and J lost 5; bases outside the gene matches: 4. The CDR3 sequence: CSARGTSLETQYF. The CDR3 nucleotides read TGCAGTGCTAGGGGGACTAGCCTGGAGACCCAGTACTTC.

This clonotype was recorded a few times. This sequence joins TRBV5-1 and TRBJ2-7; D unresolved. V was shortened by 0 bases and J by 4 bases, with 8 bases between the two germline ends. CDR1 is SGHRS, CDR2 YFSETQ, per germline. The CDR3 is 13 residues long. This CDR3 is CASSLEVLYEQYF. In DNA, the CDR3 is TGCGCCAGCAGCTTGGAAGTGCTGTACGAGCAGTACTTC.

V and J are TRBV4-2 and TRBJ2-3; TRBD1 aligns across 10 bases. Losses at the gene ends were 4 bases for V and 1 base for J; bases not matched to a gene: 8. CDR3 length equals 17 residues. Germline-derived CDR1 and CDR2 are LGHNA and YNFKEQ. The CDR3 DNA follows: TGTGCCAGCAGCCCGGGGGACAGGGGTAAACGCACAGATACGCAGTATTTT. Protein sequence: CASSPGDRGKRTDTQYF.

Here the CDR3 DNA reads TGCAGTGCTAGGGGAGCTATAGAGACCCAGTACTTC. The encoded protein is CSARGAIETQYF. This chain uses TRBV20-1 with TRBJ2-5; D might be TRBD2 (5 bases). V was cut by 3 bases and J by 4 bases, with 9 bases left in between. Germline V gene data show CDR1 as DFQATT and CDR2 as SNEGSKA (reference sequence). The CDR3 extends over 12 amino acids.

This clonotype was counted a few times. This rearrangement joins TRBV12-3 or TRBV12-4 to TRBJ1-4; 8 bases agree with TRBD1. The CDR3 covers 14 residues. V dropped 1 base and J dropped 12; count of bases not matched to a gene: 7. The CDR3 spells CASSLGSQGAELFF. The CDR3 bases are TGTGCCAGCAGTTTAGGCTCCCAGGGGGCAGAACTGTTTTTT.

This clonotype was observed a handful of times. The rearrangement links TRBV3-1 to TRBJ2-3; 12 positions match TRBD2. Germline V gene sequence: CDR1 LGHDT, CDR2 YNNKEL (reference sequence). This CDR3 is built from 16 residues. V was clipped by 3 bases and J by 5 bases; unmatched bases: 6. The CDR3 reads CASSHLAGGLGDTQYF. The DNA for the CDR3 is TGTGCCAGCAGCCACCTAGCGGGGGGGCTGGGAGATACGCAGTATTTT.

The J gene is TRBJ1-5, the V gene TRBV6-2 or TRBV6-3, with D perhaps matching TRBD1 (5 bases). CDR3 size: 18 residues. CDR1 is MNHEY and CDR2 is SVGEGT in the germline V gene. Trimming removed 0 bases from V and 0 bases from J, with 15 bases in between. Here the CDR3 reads CASSYSIRDGHSNQPQHF. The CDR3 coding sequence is TGTGCCAGCAGTTACTCGATACGGGACGGACATAGCAATCAGCCCCAGCATTTT.

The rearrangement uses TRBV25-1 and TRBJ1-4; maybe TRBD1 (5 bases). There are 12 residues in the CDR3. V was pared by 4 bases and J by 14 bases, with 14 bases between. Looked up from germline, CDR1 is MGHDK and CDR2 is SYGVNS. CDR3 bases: TGTGCCAGCAGTGGGGACTGGGCTGAGCTGTTTTTT. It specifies CASSGDWAELFF.

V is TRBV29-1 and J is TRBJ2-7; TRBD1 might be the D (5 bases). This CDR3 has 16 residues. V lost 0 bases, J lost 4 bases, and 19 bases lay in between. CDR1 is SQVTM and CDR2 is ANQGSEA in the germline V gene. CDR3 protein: CSVEDLHQGHGYEQYF. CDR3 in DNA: TGCAGCGTTGAAGATCTTCATCAGGGCCACGGGTACGAGCAGTACTTC.

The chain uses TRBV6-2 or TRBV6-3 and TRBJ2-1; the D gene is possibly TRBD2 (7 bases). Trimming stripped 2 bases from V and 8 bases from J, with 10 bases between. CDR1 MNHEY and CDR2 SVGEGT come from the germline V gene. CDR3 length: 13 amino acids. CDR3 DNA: TGTGCCAGCAGTTACGGGGGGGCCCATGAGCAGTTCTTC. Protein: CASSYGGAHEQFF.

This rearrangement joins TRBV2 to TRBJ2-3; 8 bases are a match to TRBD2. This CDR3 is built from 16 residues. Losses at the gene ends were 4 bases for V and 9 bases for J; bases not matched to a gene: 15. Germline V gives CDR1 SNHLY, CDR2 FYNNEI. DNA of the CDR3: TGTGCCAGCAGTGTGGAGCGGGGGCCCTCTGGGGAGACGCAGTATTTT. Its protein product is CASSVERGPSGETQYF.

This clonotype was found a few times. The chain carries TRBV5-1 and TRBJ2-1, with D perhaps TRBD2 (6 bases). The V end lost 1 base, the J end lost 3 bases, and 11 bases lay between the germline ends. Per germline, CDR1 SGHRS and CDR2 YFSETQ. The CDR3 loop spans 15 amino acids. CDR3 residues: CASSLRTTIYNEQFF. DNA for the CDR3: TGCGCCAGCAGCTTGAGGACTACCATCTACAATGAGCAGTTCTTC.

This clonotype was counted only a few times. The CDR3 is CASIIVNTSLAPTPNGYTF. CDR3 DNA: TGTGCCAGCATCATAGTTAATACATCGCTCGCCCCAACCCCTAATGGCTACACCTTC. The chain employs TRBV6-5 and TRBJ1-2, with no clear D. This CDR3 is 19 amino acids long. The germline CDR1 and CDR2 sequences are MNHEY and SVGAGI. The V and J ends lost 7 bases and 6 bases respectively, with 33 bases between them.

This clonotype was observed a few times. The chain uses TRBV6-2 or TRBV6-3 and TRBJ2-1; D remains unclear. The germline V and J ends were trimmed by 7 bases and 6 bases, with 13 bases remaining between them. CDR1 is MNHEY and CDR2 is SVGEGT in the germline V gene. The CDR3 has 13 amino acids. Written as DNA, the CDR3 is TGTGCCAGCAATAGGCCCGGGTCCAATGAGCAGTTCTTC. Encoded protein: CASNRPGSNEQFF.

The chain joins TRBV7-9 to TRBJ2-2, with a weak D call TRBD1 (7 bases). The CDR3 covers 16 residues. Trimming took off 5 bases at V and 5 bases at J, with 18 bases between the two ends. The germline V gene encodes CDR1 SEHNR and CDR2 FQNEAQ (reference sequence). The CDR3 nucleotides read TGTGCCAGCAGCCCTTTGGAGGGGGCGCAGACCGGGGAGCTGTTTTTT. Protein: CASSPLEGAQTGELFF.

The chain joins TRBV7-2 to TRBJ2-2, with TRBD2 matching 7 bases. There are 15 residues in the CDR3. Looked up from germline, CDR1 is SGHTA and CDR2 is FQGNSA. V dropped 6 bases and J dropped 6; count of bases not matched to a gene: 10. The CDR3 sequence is CASSLRLAFAGELFF. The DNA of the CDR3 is TGTGCCAGCAGTCTTCGACTAGCCTTTGCCGGGGAGCTGTTTTTT. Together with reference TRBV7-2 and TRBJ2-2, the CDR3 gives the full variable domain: GAGVSQSPSNKVTEKGKDVELRCDPISGHTALYWYRQSLGQGLEFLIYFQGNSAPDKSGLPSDRFSAERTGGSVSTLTIQRTQQEDSAVYLCASSLRLAFAGELFFGEGSRLTVL.

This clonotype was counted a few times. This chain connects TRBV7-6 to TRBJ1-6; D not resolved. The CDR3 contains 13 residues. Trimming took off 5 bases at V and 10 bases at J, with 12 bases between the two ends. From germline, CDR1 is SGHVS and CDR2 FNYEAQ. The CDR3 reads CASSRNLGSPLHF. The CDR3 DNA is TGTGCCAGCAGCCGGAATCTGGGATCACCCCTCCACTTT.

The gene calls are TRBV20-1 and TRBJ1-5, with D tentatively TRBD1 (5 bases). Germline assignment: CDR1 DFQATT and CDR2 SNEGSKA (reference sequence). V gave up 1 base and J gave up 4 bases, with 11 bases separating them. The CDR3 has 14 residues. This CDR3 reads CSARVQGSNQPQHF. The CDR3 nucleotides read TGCAGTGCTAGAGTCCAGGGAAGTAATCAGCCCCAGCATTTT.

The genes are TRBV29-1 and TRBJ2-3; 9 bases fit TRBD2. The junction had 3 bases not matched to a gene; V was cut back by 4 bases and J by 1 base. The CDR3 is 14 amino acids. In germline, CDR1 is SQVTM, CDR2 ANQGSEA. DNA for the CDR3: TGCAGCGTTGCCGGCGGGGGGGGCACAGATACGCAGTATTTT. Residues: CSVAGGGGTDTQYF.

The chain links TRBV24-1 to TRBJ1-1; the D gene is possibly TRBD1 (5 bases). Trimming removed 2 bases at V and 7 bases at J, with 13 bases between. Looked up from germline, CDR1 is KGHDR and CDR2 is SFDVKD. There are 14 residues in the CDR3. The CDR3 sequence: CATSDSGGRLEAFF. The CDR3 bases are TGTGCCACCAGTGATTCGGGGGGACGGCTTGAAGCTTTCTTT.

CDR3 nucleotide sequence: TGTGCTAGTGGTTTAAGCGGGGGGTACCAAGAGACCCAGTACTTC. Its translation: CASGLSGGYQETQYF. The chain combines TRBV12-5 with TRBJ2-5; TRBD2 agrees at 9 bases. Germline V gives CDR1 LGHNT, CDR2 FRNRAP. V gave up 3 bases and J gave up 0 bases; unmatched junction bases: 2. This CDR3 region has 15 residues.

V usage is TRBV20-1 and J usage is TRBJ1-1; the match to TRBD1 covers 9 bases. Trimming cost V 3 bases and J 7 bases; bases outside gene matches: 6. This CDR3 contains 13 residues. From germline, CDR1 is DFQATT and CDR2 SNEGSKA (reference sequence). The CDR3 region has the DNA TGCAGTGCTAGGAAGACAGGGGGGGTTGAAGCTTTCTTT. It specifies CSARKTGGVEAFF.

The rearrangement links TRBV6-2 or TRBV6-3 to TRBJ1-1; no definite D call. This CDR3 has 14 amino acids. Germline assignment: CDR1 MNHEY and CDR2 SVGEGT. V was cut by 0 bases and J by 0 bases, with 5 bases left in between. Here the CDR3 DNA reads TGTGCCAGCAGTTACTCTGGGATGAACACTGAAGCTTTCTTT. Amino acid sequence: CASSYSGMNTEAFF.

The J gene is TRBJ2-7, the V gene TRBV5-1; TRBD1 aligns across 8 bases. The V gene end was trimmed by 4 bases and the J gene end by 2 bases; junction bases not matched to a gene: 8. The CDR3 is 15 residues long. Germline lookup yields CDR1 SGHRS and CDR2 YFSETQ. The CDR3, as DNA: TGCGCCAGCAGCCCCGCAGGGGGCCATACCTACGAGCAGTACTTC. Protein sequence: CASSPAGGHTYEQYF.

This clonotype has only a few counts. CDR3 residues: CASSLDPDSSYNSPLHF. The CDR3 coding sequence is TGTGCCAGCAGTTTAGACCCGGACAGCTCCTATAATTCACCCCTCCACTTT. J is TRBJ1-6 and V is TRBV6-5; D is perhaps TRBD1 (6 bases). CDR1 and CDR2 from the germline V gene are MNHEY and SVGAGI. Trimming shortened V by 4 bases and J by 0 bases, and 13 bases separated the two germline ends. The CDR3 has 17 residues.

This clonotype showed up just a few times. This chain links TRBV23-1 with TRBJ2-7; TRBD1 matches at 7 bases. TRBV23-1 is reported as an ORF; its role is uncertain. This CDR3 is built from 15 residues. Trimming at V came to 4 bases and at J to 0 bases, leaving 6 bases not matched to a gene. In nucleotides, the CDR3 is TGCGCCAGCAGTCGCACCGGGACAGACTCCTACGAGCAGTACGTC. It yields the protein CASSRTGTDSYEQYV.